The rows below give T cell receptor beta chains drawn from one sample of a study of metastatic and nonmetastatic thyroid tumors. TCRdb re-clonotyped the PCR reads through MiXCR. The sample lists under 40,000 clones, over 15% seen once, with 3.4% in the top ten. Sequencing was done on a sample of blood. The receptors come from a female donor with papillary thyroid cancer or a benign thyroid nodule (not recorded which). Some clones in this sample may be carry-over from other donors' samples. The CDR3 runs from the conserved cysteine through the conserved F or W. A D gene is named only where the DNA matches it firmly.

.,TRBV5-5,TRBJ1-3,CASSFAANGNTIYF
TRBD2,TRBV4-1,TRBJ2-4,CASSQEERELNIQYF
.,TRBV20-1,TRBJ2-7,CSARQTGSYEQYF
TRBD1,TRBV6-5,TRBJ1-2,CASSYRDRDSYGYTF
TRBD1,TRBV20-1,TRBJ1-2,CSARGQEHGYTF
TRBD1,TRBV11-3,TRBJ2-1,CASSLEGQGADEQFF
.,TRBV7-2,TRBJ2-1,CASSSQGNEQFF
TRBD2,TRBV9,TRBJ2-5,CASSVSGRALETQYF
.,TRBV2,TRBJ2-7,CASSEGTATDYEQYF
.,TRBV30,TRBJ2-7,CAWSVRQGSYEQYF